The present entry profiles one T cell receptor beta chain with its context. The data were obtained in a study of Graves' ophthalmopathy and Graves' hyperthyroidism. The authors amplified TCR beta CDR3 regions from RNA transcripts. First-round RT-PCR with HTBI primers preceded a second-round multiplex PCR. TCRdb reanalysed the multiplex PCR reads using MiXCR and keeps one entry per CDR3 protein. Of 650,000 to 900,000 distinct CDR3 sequences in the sample, approximately 40% were seen once. The CDR3 has 16 amino acids. Trimming took 8 bases from V and 7 from J; bases not matched to a gene: 12. The germline V gene has CDR1 DFQATT and CDR2 SNEGSKA (reference sequence).

The V call is TRBV20-1, the J call TRBJ1-6; TRBD1 matches at 12 bases. This TCR was sampled from an adult man with Graves' ophthalmopathy. The sample was peripheral blood. In nucleotides, the CDR3 is TGCAGTTCCGGGACAGGGGGCGATGTGTGGAATTCACCCCTCCACTTT. Protein product: CSSGTGGDVWNSPLHF.